The present entry profiles one T cell receptor (beta chain) with its context. Its antigen is unknown. Sequencing used immunoSEQ multiplex PCR; TCRdb keeps in-frame clones, though not all of them. This repertoire shows approximately 100,000 clones, around 92% found once; its top ten account for over 40%. This sample stems from a study of T cell responses to AZD1222 COVID-19 vaccine. Study conclusions and caveats: Nearly half of spike-specific TCRs reportedly target unmutated variant regions.

V was clipped by 4 bases and J by 6 bases, with 16 bases between them. CDR3 length: 14 amino acids. Germline loops: CDR1 SGHAT, CDR2 FQDESV (reference sequence). The source is an adult in good health. The chain couples TRBV11-1 to TRBJ2-7; unclear D gene. The starting material was peripheral blood, obtained on day 0 of AZD1222 vaccination. Written as DNA, the CDR3 is TGTGCCAGCAGCTCCAGACTGTCACCGCTCGAGCAGTACTTC. It encodes CASSSRLSPLEQYF.